This passage covers 10 T cell receptor beta chains from one sample sequenced in a study of patients and donors after allogeneic stem cell transplantation. TCRdb ran MiXCR on the RT-PCR reads and lists one entry per CDR3 protein. The data contain hundreds of thousands of distinct CDR3 sequences, more than 15% of them seen just once; the ten biggest clones take up around 7.2%. The sequenced sample was blood, either unsorted or a sorted T cell fraction (not recorded which). Every receptor here comes from a human donor who was either an allogeneic HSCT recipient or a stem cell or donor lymphocyte infusion donor (not recorded which). It is not recorded whose cells these are; they may come from a transplant donor.

This clonotype was counted a few times. The rearrangement joins TRBV2 to TRBJ2-1; D is ambiguous. The CDR3 has 12 amino acids. Trimming took 6 bases from V and 13 from J, leaving 16 bases between them. Germline V gene sequence: CDR1 SNHLY, CDR2 FYNNEI. The CDR3 nucleotides read TGTGCCAGCAGGGATTATTCAAGACATCAGTTCTTC. Translation gives CASRDYSRHQFF.

The genes are TRBV4-3 and TRBJ2-1; 8 positions match TRBD2. Germline V gene lookup returns CDR1 LGHNA and CDR2 YSLEER. This CDR3 region has 17 residues. With V trimmed by 4 bases and J by 7 bases, 15 bases remained unmatched. The DNA for the CDR3 is TGCGCCAGCAGCCTAAGAATCGCGGGGGGCACGGTGAATGAGCAGTTCTTC. Its protein product is CASSLRIAGGTVNEQFF.

The table lists this clonotype with a few counts. The chain combines TRBV29-1 with TRBJ1-4; 8 bases map to TRBD1. Per the germline V gene, CDR1 is SQVTM and CDR2 is ANQGSEA. The CDR3 contains 13 residues. Trimming at V came to 6 bases and at J to 8 bases, leaving 8 bases not matched to a gene. CDR3 sequence (DNA): TGCAGCGTCCACGGACAGGGCCCGGAAAAACTGTTTTTT. Translation gives CSVHGQGPEKLFF.

This clonotype was seen a few times. This chain's CDR3 is CASSVGPNQPQHF. The CDR3 DNA is TGTGCCAGCAGTGTGGGTCCCAATCAGCCCCAGCATTTT. The chain couples TRBV12-3 or TRBV12-4 to TRBJ1-5; D is ambiguous. This CDR3 has 13 residues. Trimming took 5 bases from V and 3 from J, leaving 8 bases between them.

This clonotype was seen a handful of times. The chain recombines TRBV6-1 with TRBJ1-2; no firm D call. This CDR3 region has 13 residues. Trimming cost V 6 bases and J 7 bases, with 15 bases left between them. Germline V CDR1 and CDR2: MNHNS, SASEGT. CDR3 loop: CASSYGRSGGYTF. The CDR3 region has the DNA TGTGCCAGCAGCTATGGGCGATCGGGTGGCTACACCTTC.

Only a few counts were recorded for this clonotype. CDR3 loop: CASSRPTPWAETQYF. The CDR3 DNA reads TGTGCCAGCAGCAGGCCGACACCCTGGGCAGAGACCCAGTACTTC. J is TRBJ2-5 and V is TRBV21-1; the table calls TRBD1, which could not be checked here. TRBV21-1 is assigned pseudogene status. The CDR3 totals 15 residues.

This chain links TRBV24-1 with TRBJ1-4; TRBD1 aligns across 12 bases. Germline trimming cut 10 bases from V and 7 bases from J; bases unmatched to any gene: 3. CDR1 and CDR2 from the germline V gene are KGHDR and SFDVKD. This CDR3 spans 13 amino acids. The CDR3 DNA reads as TGTGCCACTACGGGACAGGGGGCTGAAAAACTGTTTTTT. Protein: CATTGQGAEKLFF.

This clonotype was seen many times. The rearrangement links TRBV4-1 to TRBJ2-5; D perhaps matches TRBD1 (5 bases). This CDR3 has 14 amino acids. Deletions cut 1 base from V and 5 bases from J, with 11 bases between. CDR1 and CDR2 (germline): MGHRA, YSYEKL. CDR3 protein: CASSQVPGKETQYF. The CDR3 DNA reads as TGCGCCAGCAGCCAAGTCCCAGGGAAGGAGACCCAGTACTTC.

The gene calls are TRBV3-1 and TRBJ2-7; D ambiguous. CDR3 length equals 13 residues. The germline CDR1 and CDR2 sequences are LGHDT and YNNKEL (reference sequence). Deletions cut 2 bases from V and 4 bases from J, with 9 bases between. CDR3 loop: CASSQSAAYEQYF. The CDR3 DNA reads TGTGCCAGCAGCCAATCTGCGGCGTACGAGCAGTACTTC.

The chain links TRBV6-4 to TRBJ2-1, with 7 bases lining up with TRBD2. This CDR3 is built from 18 residues. Germline V gives CDR1 MRHNA, CDR2 SNTAGT. V lost 0 bases and J lost 0; bases outside the gene matches: 8. The CDR3 nucleotides are TGTGCCAGCAGTGACTCGGAAGGCGGGAGTCGCTCCTACAATGAGCAGTTCTTC. Translated, it gives CASSDSEGGSRSYNEQFF.